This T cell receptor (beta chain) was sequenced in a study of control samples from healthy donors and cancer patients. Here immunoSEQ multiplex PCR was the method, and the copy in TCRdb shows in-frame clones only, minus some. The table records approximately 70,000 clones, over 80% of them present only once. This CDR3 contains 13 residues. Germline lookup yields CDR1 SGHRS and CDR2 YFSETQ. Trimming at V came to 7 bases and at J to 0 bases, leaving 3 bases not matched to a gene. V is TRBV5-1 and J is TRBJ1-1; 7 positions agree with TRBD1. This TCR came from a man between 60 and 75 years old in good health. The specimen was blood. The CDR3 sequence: CASSRGLNTEAFF. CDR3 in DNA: TGCGCCAGCTCTAGGGGGCTGAACACTGAAGCTTTCTTT.